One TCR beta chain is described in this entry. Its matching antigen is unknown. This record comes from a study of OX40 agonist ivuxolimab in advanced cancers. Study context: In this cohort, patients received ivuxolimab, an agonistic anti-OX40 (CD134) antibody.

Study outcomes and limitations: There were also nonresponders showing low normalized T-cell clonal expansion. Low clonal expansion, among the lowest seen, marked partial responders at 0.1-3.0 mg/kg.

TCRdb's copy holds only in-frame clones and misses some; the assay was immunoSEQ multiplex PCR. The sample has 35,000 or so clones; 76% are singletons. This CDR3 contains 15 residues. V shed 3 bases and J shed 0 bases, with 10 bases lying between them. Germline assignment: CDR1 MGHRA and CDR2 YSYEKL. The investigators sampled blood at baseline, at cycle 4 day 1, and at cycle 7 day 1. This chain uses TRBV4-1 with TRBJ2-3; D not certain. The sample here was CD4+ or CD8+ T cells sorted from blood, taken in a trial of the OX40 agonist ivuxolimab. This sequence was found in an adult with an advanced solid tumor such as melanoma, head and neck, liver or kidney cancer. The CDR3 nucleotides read TGCGCCAGCAGCCACGGCCGTTATAGCACAGATACGCAGTATTTT. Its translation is CASSHGRYSTDTQYF.